What follows is one T cell receptor beta chain and its context. The data belong to a study of blood T cell repertoires in COVID-19. The overall study: Spain, Italy and the United States supplied samples that represented acute and convalescent COVID-19. PBMCs, B-cell-depleted T cells, or T cells provided the cDNA or gDNA that made up the material.

In the authors' methods: Reference gene primer amplification yielded estimated nucleated cell counts. The assay was immunoSEQ multiplex PCR, and TCRdb's table has in-frame clones only and misses some. The V and J calls and clone size come from that table; D and trimming were worked out from the DNA. This sample has 200,000 to 250,000 clones, with 70% to 90% found just once. Sequencing was carried out using peripheral blood. The clonotype originates from a man aged 25-45 years with COVID-19, enrolled during active disease.

Here the CDR3 reads CASSQDGRTNGYTF. CDR3 sequence (DNA): TGTGCCAGCAGCCAAGATGGAAGAACTAATGGCTACACCTTC. The chain joins TRBV3-1 (or the pseudogene TRBV3-2) to TRBJ1-2, with D hard to call. Trimming removed 0 bases from V and 6 bases from J, with 11 bases in between. The germline gives CDR1 LGHDT, CDR2 YNNKEL (reference sequence). The CDR3 sequence is 14 residues long.